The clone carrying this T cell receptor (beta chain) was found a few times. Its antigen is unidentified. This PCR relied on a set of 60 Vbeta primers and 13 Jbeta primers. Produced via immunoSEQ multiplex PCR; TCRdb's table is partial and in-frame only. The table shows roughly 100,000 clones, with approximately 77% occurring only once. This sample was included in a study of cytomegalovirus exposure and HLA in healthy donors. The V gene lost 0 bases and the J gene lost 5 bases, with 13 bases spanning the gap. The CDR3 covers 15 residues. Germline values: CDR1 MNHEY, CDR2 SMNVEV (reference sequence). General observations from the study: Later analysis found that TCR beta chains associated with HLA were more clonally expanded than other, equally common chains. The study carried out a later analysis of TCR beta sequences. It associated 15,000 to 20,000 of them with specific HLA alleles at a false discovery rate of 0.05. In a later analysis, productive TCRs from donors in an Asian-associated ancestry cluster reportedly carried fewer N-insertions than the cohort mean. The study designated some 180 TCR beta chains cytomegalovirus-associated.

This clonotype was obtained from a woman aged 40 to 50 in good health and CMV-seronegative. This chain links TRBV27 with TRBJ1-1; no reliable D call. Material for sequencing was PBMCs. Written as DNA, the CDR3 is TGTGCCAGCAGTTTATCGGCGGCTAGTCCGACTGAAGCTTTCTTT. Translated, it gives CASSLSAASPTEAFF.